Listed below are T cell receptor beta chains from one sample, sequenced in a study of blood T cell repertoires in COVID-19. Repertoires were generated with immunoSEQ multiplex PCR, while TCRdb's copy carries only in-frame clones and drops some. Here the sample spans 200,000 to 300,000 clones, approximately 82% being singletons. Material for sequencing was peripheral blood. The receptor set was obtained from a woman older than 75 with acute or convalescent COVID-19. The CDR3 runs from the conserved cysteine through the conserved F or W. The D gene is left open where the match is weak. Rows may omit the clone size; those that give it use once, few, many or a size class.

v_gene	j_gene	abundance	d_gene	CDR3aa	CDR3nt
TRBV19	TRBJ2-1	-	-	CASSIDGVGLPYNEQFF	TGTGCCAGTAGTATAGATGGGGTAGGACTACCGTACAATGAGCAGTTCTTC
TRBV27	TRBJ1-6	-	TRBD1	CASSSGTGGYGSPLHF	TGTGCCAGCAGTTCCGGGACAGGGGGCTACGGTTCACCCCTCCACTTT
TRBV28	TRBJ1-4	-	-	CASSSTGRDEKLFF	TGTGCCAGCAGTTCTACAGGGCGGGATGAAAAACTGTTTTTT
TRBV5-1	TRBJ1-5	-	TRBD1	CASSLEGQNNQPQHF	TGCGCCAGCAGCTTGGAGGGACAGAACAATCAGCCCCAGCATTTT
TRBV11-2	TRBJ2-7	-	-	CASSLGTFSYEQYF	TGTGCCAGCAGCTTAGGGACATTCTCCTACGAGCAGTACTTC
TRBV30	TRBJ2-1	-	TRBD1	CASSRDSYNEQFF	TGTGCCTCCAGCCGGGACAGCTACAATGAGCAGTTCTTC
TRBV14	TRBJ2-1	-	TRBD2	CASSQSSGGVGEQFF	TGTGCCAGCAGCCAGTCTAGCGGGGGGGTAGGTGAGCAGTTCTTC
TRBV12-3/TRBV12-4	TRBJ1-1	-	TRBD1	CASREGQGLEAFF	TGTGCCAGCAGAGAAGGACAGGGGCTTGAAGCTTTCTTT
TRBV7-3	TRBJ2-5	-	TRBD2	CASSQGGIAGVRETQYF	TGTGCCAGCAGCCAGGGTGGGATAGCGGGAGTAAGAGAGACCCAGTACTTC
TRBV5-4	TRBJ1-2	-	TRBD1	CASSPNLQGAGGYTF	TGTGCCAGCAGCCCGAACCTACAGGGGGCGGGTGGCTACACCTTC
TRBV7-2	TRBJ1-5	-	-	CASSFQGEKEPQHF	TGTGCCAGCAGTTTCCAAGGGGAAAAGGAGCCCCAGCATTTT
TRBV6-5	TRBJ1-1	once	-	CASSYGTGLSNTEAFF	TGTGCCAGCAGTTACGGTACAGGGCTTTCGAACACTGAAGCTTTCTTT
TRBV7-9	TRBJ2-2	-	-	CASSLDLPGELFF	TGTGCCAGCAGCTTAGATCTTCCGGGGGAGCTGTTTTTT
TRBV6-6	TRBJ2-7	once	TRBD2	CASSYEGRDHEQYF	TGTGCCAGCAGTTACGAGGGGAGGGACCACGAGCAGTACTTC
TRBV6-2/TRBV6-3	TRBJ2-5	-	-	CASSTGSRVETQYF	TGTGCCAGCAGCACTGGGTCGAGGGTGGAGACCCAGTACTTC
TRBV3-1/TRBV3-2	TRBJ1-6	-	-	CASSQGVYSPLHF	TGTGCCAGCAGCCAAGGAGTCTATTCACCCCTCCACTTT
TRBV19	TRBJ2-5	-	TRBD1	CASSKDRGHETQYF	TGTGCCAGTAGTAAAGACAGGGGGCACGAGACCCAGTACTTC
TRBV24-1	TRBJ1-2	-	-	CATSDLPWVGGYTF	TGTGCCACCAGTGACCTTCCTTGGGTCGGGGGCTACACCTTC
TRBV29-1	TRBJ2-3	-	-	CSVEPRGADTQYF	TGCAGCGTTGAACCCAGGGGTGCAGATACGCAGTATTTT
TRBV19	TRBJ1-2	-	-	CASTRPGLIEYGYTF	TGTGCCAGCACGAGGCCGGGTCTGATAGAGTATGGCTACACCTTC
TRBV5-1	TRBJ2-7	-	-	CASSLGGRRYEQYF	TGCGCCAGCAGCTTGGGGGGGAGGCGGTACGAGCAGTACTTC
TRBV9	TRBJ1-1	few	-	CASSVGSGTEAFF	TGTGCCAGCAGCGTAGGATCCGGCACTGAAGCTTTCTTT
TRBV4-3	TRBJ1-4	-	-	CASSPRHSTNEKLFF	TGCGCCAGCAGCCCACGACATTCAACTAATGAAAAACTGTTTTTT
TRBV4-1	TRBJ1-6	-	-	CASSQVRTAYNSPLHF	TGCGCCAGCAGCCAAGTCAGGACAGCTTATAATTCACCCCTCCACTTT
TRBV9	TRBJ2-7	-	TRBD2	CASSVAAGGSYEQYF	TGTGCCAGCAGCGTAGCTGCGGGAGGCTCCTACGAGCAGTACTTC
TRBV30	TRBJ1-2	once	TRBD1	CAWSYDRGYGYTF	TGTGCCTGGAGTTACGACAGGGGCTATGGCTACACCTTC
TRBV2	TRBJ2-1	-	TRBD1	CASSRDRSSYNEQFF	TGTGCCAGCAGTCGGGACAGGAGCTCCTACAATGAGCAGTTCTTC
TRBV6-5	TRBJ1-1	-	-	CASEYGMNTEAFF	TGTGCCAGCGAATACGGGATGAACACTGAAGCTTTCTTT
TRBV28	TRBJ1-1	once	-	CASSLSVNTEAFF	TGTGCCAGCAGTTTATCAGTTAACACTGAAGCTTTCTTT
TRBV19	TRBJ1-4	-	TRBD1	CASRPQGADEKLFF	TGTGCCAGTAGACCACAGGGGGCGGATGAAAAACTGTTTTTT
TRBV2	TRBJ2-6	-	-	CASNGVNSGANVLTF	TGTGCCAGCAACGGGGTTAATTCTGGGGCCAACGTCCTGACTTTC
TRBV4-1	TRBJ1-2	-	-	CASSQDSNYGYTF	TGCGCCAGCAGCCAGGACAGTAACTATGGCTACACCTTC
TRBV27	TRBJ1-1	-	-	CASWTEMNTEAFF	TGTGCCAGTTGGACAGAGATGAACACTGAAGCTTTCTTT
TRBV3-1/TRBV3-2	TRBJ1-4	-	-	CASSQDPDKSEKLFF	TGTGCCAGCAGCCAAGATCCGGACAAGAGTGAAAAACTGTTTTTT
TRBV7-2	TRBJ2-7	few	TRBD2	CASSLAGTSGSTEQYF	TGTGCCAGCAGCTTAGCCGGGACTAGCGGGAGTACCGAGCAGTACTTC
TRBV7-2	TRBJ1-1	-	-	CASSSWSANTEAFF	TGTGCCAGCAGCTCGTGGAGTGCTAACACTGAAGCTTTCTTT
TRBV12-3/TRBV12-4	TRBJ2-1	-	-	CASSLGGPREQFF	TGTGCCAGCAGTTTAGGTGGCCCGAGGGAGCAGTTCTTC
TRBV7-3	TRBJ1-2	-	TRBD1	CASSLGQGNYGYTF	TGTGCCAGCAGCTTAGGACAGGGGAACTATGGCTACACCTTC
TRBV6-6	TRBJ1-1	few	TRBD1	CASRPTGMRTEAFF	TGTGCCAGCAGGCCGACAGGGATGAGGACTGAAGCTTTCTTT
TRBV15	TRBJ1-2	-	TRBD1	CATSKGQGYYGYTF	TGTGCCACCAGCAAGGGACAGGGGTACTATGGCTACACCTTC
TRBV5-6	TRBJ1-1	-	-	CASSLVRGSTRGNTEAFF	TGTGCCAGCAGCTTGGTAAGGGGATCCACGAGAGGGAACACTGAAGCTTTCTTT
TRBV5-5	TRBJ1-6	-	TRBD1	CASSFDDRVGSPLHF	TGTGCCAGCAGCTTCGACGACAGGGTCGGTTCACCCCTCCACTTT
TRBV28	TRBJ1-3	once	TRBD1	CASSLFRAGGNGNTIYF	TGTGCCAGCAGTTTGTTTCGGGCAGGGGGCAATGGAAACACCATATATTTT